Given below is one T cell receptor beta chain in context. This clone showed up just a few times. What antigen it recognizes has not been identified. Per-base qualities were not stored, and no clone one base away is much larger. This entry belongs to a study of T cell responses to AZD1222 COVID-19 vaccine (dated by TCRdb to about 2021). Describing the broader study: A total of just over 230 trial participants underwent TCR sequencing, of whom more than 200 had received two doses of AZD1222 and 26 had received two doses of the MenACWY control vaccine. Trial participants were enrolled into age subgroups of 18-55, 56-69 and 70-plus years, which contained roughly 150, 30 and 60 TCR-sequenced participants, respectively.

Explained via the paper, the time point label denotes: about 28 days (+/-7) after the second vaccine dose. AZD1222 recipients given second doses at about 4 weeks or at about 12 weeks were pooled, since spike-specific TCR depth and breadth were not found to differ between the two schedules. Samples from vaccinated people were obtained from the UK trials COV001 and COV002, which included a single-blind randomized controlled phase 2/3 trial of AZD1222 (ChAdOx1 nCoV-19) in healthy adults. Trial participant PBMC samples were collected at day 0 and day 28 after the second dose for TCRbeta chain sequencing. Study-level results and caveats: The 56-69-year group was small, and its depth increase did not reach significance, likely because of low power. Vaccine-associated CD4 TCRs spanned the whole spike protein, with dominant responses in regions 160-218 and 743-854. After two AZD1222 doses, both the breadth and the depth of spike-specific TCRs were significantly higher than at day 0 and than in MenACWY recipients. Because no day 14 peak-response samples were available, the repertoires could be characterized only after the peak T cell response. Nearly half of unique spike-specific TCRs reportedly recognized epitopes outside regions mutated in the B.1.351 and B.1.1.7 variants. Conclusions about previously exposed vaccinees were limited because only six AZD1222 recipients were SARS-CoV-2 seropositive at baseline. Participants were mostly white British and included more females than males, and it was suggested by the authors that clonal diversity may have been underestimated.

Per the germline V gene, MGHRA is the CDR1 and YSYEKL is the CDR2. V is pruned by 8 bases and J by 3 bases, leaving 12 bases of the junction without a gene match. Measured from the cysteine to the phenylalanine, the CDR3 is 16 residues long. The CDR3 DNA has 48 bases and is translated from base 1. The CDR3 regions of human TCRbeta chains were analyzed by immunosequencing. The authors' analysis ran thus. Repertoire TCRs were checked for matches against a reference library of SARS-CoV-2-specific TCRs that had been generated using the MIRA antigen-specificity platform. Breadth meant the fraction of unique TCRs that were SARS-CoV-2-associated, whereas depth meant the fraction of total T cells that were SARS-CoV-2-associated. Using the MIRA data, each spike-specific TCR was mapped to the spike region that the TCR reacts to and placed in a CD4 or CD8 class. Log10-transformed breadth and depth values were compared by one-way ANOVA with Sidak's multiple comparisons tests. TCRdb re-hosts the immuneACCESS table, in-frame sequences only. Its copies lack some clones; in the studies checked, an unresolved V gene accounts for under half of them, and the cause for the rest is not known. Clone size and the V and J calls come from that table; the DNA yielded D and trimming. This sample has around 110,000 clones in its table, and about 90% of those were observed once. The ten largest make up roughly 1.6% of the sample.

The sample was peripheral blood, taken 28 days after the second AZD1222 dose. The clonotype was recovered from an adult who received the AZD1222 COVID-19 vaccine. Recombination linked TRBV4-1 to TRBJ2-3; 9 junctional bases match TRBD2. CDR3 loop: CASHQVGGRETDTQYF. The sequence in DNA is TGCGCCAGCCACCAAGTTGGCGGGAGGGAAACAGATACGCAGTATTTT.